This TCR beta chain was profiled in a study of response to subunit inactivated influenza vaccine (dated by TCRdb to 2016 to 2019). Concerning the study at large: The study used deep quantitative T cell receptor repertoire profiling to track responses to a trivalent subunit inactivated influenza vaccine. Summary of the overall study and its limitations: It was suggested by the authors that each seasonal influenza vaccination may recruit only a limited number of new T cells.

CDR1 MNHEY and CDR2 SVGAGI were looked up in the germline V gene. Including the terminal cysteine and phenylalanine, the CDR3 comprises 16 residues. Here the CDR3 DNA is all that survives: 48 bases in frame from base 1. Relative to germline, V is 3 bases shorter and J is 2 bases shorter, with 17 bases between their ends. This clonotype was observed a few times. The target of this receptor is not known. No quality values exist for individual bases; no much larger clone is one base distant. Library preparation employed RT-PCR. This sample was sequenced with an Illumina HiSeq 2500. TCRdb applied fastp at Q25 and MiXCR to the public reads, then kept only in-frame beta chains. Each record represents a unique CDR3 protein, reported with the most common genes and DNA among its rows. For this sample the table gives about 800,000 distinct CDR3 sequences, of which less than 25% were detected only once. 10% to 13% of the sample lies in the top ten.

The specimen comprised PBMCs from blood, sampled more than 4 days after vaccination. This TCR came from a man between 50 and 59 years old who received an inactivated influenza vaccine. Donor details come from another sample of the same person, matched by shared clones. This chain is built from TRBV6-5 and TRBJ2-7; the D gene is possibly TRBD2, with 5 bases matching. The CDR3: CASSYFRGKRAYEQYF. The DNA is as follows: TGTGCCAGCAGTTATTTTAGAGGGAAGAGAGCCTACGAGCAGTACTTC.